The present entry profiles one TCR beta chain with its context. Its specificity is not known. This entry belongs to a study of T cell responses to AZD1222 COVID-19 vaccine. Study results and limitations: Dominant CD4 TCR responses targeted spike regions 160-218 and 743-854. Baseline seropositivity characterized only six AZD1222 recipients.

The assay was immunoSEQ multiplex PCR, and TCRdb's table has in-frame clones only and misses some. The sample carries 150,000 or so clones, over 80% recorded once. The CDR3 totals 15 residues. V shed 1 base, J shed 3 bases, and the junction held 4 bases outside the gene matches. The germline CDR1 and CDR2 sequences are SGHVS and FNYEAQ. The chain uses TRBV7-6 and TRBJ2-7, with TRBD1 matching over 9 bases. The specimen comprised peripheral blood, sampled on day 0 of AZD1222 vaccination. The clonotype was recovered from an adult in good health. The CDR3 is CASSLEGTGFYEQYF. The CDR3 DNA sequence: TGTGCCAGCAGCTTAGAAGGGACAGGGTTCTACGAGCAGTACTTC.